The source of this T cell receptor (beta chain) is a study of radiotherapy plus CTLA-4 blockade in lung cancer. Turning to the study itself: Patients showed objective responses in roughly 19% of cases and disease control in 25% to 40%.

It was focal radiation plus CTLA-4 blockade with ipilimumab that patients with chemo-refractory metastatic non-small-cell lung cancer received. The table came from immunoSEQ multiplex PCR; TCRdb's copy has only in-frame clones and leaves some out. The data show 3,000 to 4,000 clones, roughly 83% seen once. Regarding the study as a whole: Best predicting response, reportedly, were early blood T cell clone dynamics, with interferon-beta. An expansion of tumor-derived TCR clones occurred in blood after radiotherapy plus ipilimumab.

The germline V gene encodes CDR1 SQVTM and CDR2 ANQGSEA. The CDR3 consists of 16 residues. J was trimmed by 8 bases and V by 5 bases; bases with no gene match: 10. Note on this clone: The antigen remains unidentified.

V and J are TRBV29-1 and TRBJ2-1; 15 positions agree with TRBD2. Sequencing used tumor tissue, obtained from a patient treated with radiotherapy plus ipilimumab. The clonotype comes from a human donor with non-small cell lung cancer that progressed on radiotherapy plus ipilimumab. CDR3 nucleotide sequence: TGCAGCGTTTATGACTTCGGACTAGCGGGGGGGGATGAGCAGTTCTTC. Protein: CSVYDFGLAGGDEQFF.